This TCR beta chain is from a study of T cell repertoires in cytomegalovirus infection. Overall study context: Matching HLA type and CMV infection were both indicated by public TCR beta signatures.

Points from the study as a whole: CMV-specific HLA-C-restricted TCR beta clonotypes dominated the ex vivo response. CMV carriers with the relevant HLA were identified by cumulative public TCR beta family frequency.

The CDR3 consists of 14 residues. V gave up 4 bases and J gave up 4 bases; unmatched junction bases: 4. Germline V CDR1 and CDR2: SGHTA, FQGNSA. A single record per CDR3 protein comes from TCRdb applying MiXCR to the reads. The profile covers about 130,000 distinct CDR3 sequences, with 7.5% to 9% appearing a single time and 10% taken by the ten largest. By frequency in the sample, this clonotype is medium-sized (0.01 to 0.1%). Its antigen is still unknown. The TCR sequence derives from a human donor in good health (CMV status not recorded). Some clones in this sample may be carry-over from other donors' samples. The chain has TRBV7-2 and TRBJ2-3; 8 bases match TRBD1. The sample comprised PBMCs. DNA of the CDR3: TGTGCCAGCAGCTCCCGACAGGGGTCAGATACGCAGTATTTT. Translation: CASSSRQGSDTQYF.